Sequencing of this TCR beta chain was carried out in a study of low-dose radiotherapy and immunotherapy resistance in tumors (dated by TCRdb to between 2021 and 2023). Notes on the research overall: Patients in Cohort 1 were given 0.5 Gy per fraction every 2 weeks, and the prescribed total PTV dose was 6.5 Gy. Patients in Cohort 2 were given 1 Gy per fraction every two weeks, for a total of 13 Gy across 26 weeks. Nivolumab and ipilimumab were both given intravenously, with nivolumab at a 240 mg flat dose every two weeks and ipilimumab at 1 mg/kg every six weeks. Cyclophosphamide 200 mg/m2 was given intravenously every two weeks, one day before each radiation and immunotherapy administration. Starting on cycle 1 day 1, patients took 300 mg of aspirin by mouth once a day for four cycles. Randomization of trial participants into treatment groups was not performed. The translational analysis covered eight patients: three from the first dose cohort and the first five from the second dose cohort.

About this clonotype itself: No antigen is known for it. No much larger clone exists at a distance of one base, and base qualities are not known.

Donors were enrolled in RACIN, a single-arm phase I dose-escalation trial combining nivolumab, ipilimumab, aspirin, low-dose cyclophosphamide and low-dose radiotherapy. Patients were eligible if they had advanced solid tumors that were TIL-negative. CDR1 is given as SGHRS and CDR2 as YFSETQ, both from the germline V gene. For this chain, trimming is 2 bases at the V end and 4 bases at the J end, and the number of junction bases without a gene match is 5. Including cysteine and phenylalanine, the CDR3 has 15 amino acids. CDR3 DNA is the only sequence kept; it has 45 bases, read in frame from the first base. To make first-strand cDNA, Superscript III was used along with a set of TRAV- and TRBV-specific primers so that both the TCRalpha and TCRbeta chains were covered. An approximately 20-cycle PCR with Phusion amplified the TCRs, pairing a constant-region primer with the adapter that was attached to the V primers. Amplification of the isolated mRNA was done with the MessageAmp II aRNA Amplification Kit, which involved a roughly 15-hour in vitro transcription at 37 degrees C. mRNA for TCR sequencing was isolated with the Dynabeads mRNA DIRECT Purification Kit. Indexed Illumina adapters were added in a second Phusion PCR of about 24 cycles, and the PCR products were purified with AMPure XP beads. The published analysis was carried out like this. Custom Perl scripts pooled TCR sequences encoding the same protein, removed out-of-frame sequences and computed each clonotype's abundance. Any TCR sequence supported by only a single read was excluded from analysis. Among the metrics used to describe the repertoires were Shannon entropy, Gini index, clonality, richness, and the frequency of TCRs shared between repertoires. Starting from the raw public reads, TCRdb applied fastp trimming at Q25, assembled clones with MiXCR and retained in-frame beta chains. Merged by CDR3 protein, the rows form single entries marked with the most common genes and DNA. The V and J calls and clone size come from TCRdb's table, not from the authors' own analysis. For this sample there are some 13,000 distinct CDR3 sequences; under 80% appear just once. The ten largest clonotypes hold 4% to 5.5% of the sample.

The TCR was taken from a human donor with advanced metastatic prostate, ovarian, gallbladder or colorectal cancer (not recorded which). This table probably holds off-target reads from a library built for another chain. The rearranged segments are TRBV5-1 and TRBJ2-1, with 8 central nucleotides matching TRBD2. This receptor has the CDR3 CASSFDSGGYNEQFF. The nucleotide sequence is TGCGCCAGCAGCTTTGACAGCGGGGGTTACAATGAGCAGTTCTTC.